Each of the 31 T cell receptor beta chains below was sequenced from the same sample in a study of blood T cell repertoires in COVID-19. Assay: immunoSEQ multiplex PCR; the TCRdb copy retains only in-frame clones and omits some. Among over 200,000 clones listed, around 86% were seen once. The source material was peripheral blood. These receptors all stem from a woman aged 25 to 45 who had recovered from COVID-19.

The chain links TRBV30 to TRBJ1-4; D may be TRBD1 (6 bases). V shed 0 bases and J shed 0 bases, with 17 bases lying between them. Germline V gene lookup returns CDR1 GTSNPN and CDR2 SVGIG (reference sequence). The CDR3 covers 18 residues. The CDR3 bases are TGTGCCTGGAGTGTTGCGGGGGGGCCTGCTGCAACTAATGAAAAACTGTTTTTT. It is translated as CAWSVAGGPAATNEKLFF.

The chain links TRBV19 to TRBJ2-7, with D possibly being TRBD2 (5 bases). This CDR3 spans 15 amino acids. Germline assignment: CDR1 LNHDA and CDR2 SQIVND (reference sequence). Trimming shortened V by 1 base and J by 4 bases, and 14 bases separated the two germline ends. Here the CDR3 reads CASSIARADSYEQYF. The CDR3 DNA sequence: TGTGCCAGTAGTATAGCCCGGGCGGACTCTTACGAGCAGTACTTC. The variable domain in full, with the rest retrieved from reference TRBV19 and TRBJ2-7, is DGGITQSPKYLFRKEGQNVTLSCEQNLNHDAMYWYRQDPGQGLRLIYYSQIVNDFQKGDIAEGYSVSREKKESFPLTVTSAQKNPTAFYLCASSIARADSYEQYFGPGTRLTVT.

This clone has a handful of counts. The genes are TRBV4-1 and TRBJ1-2; a possible D gene is TRBD1 (5 bases). The V gene's germline CDR1 is MGHRA and CDR2 YSYEKL. This CDR3 is built from 16 residues. V was cut by 5 bases and J by 4 bases, with 20 bases left in between. This CDR3 reads CASSSDRARGGYGYTF. In DNA form, the CDR3 reads TGCGCCAGCAGCTCAGATCGGGCTAGGGGCGGCTATGGCTACACCTTC.

This chain connects TRBV7-2 to TRBJ2-3; 9 bases agree with TRBD1. V gave up 4 bases and J gave up 1 base; unmatched junction bases: 15. CDR1 SGHTA and CDR2 FQGNSA come from the germline V gene. The CDR3 sequence is 19 residues long. CDR3 amino acids: CASSWGQGVRGVRTDTQYF. The DNA for the CDR3 is TGTGCCAGCAGCTGGGGACAGGGAGTGAGGGGGGTACGCACAGATACGCAGTATTTT.

J is TRBJ1-1 and V is TRBV9; possibly TRBD1 for D (5 bases). The CDR3 consists of 15 residues. V was cut by 0 bases and J by 3 bases, with 12 bases left in between. Germline assignment: CDR1 SGDLS and CDR2 YYNGEE. The CDR3 sequence: CASSVGSARDTEAFF. CDR3 bases: TGTGCCAGCAGCGTAGGATCCGCCAGGGACACTGAAGCTTTCTTT.

This chain links TRBV5-4 with TRBJ1-4; 8 bases fit TRBD1. The CDR3 extends over 14 amino acids. The junction had 3 bases not matched to a gene; V was cut back by 4 bases and J by 4 bases. Germline CDR1 SGHNT, CDR2 YYREEE (reference sequence). The CDR3 sequence: CASSPGQDNEKLFF. Here the CDR3 DNA reads TGTGCCAGCAGCCCGGGACAGGATAATGAAAAACTGTTTTTT. Supplemented by reference TRBV5-4 and TRBJ1-4, the full variable domain reads ETGVTQSPTHLIKTRGQQVTLRCSSQSGHNTVSWYQQALGQGPQFIFQYYREEENGRGNFPPRFSGLQFPNYSSELNVNALELDDSALYLCASSPGQDNEKLFFGSGTQLSVL.

This sequence joins TRBV6-1 and TRBJ1-6; D not certain. The CDR3 consists of 13 residues. The germline V gene has CDR1 MNHNS and CDR2 SASEGT. Trimming left V 8 bases short and J 7 bases short, with 12 bases between. The CDR3 bases are TGTGCCAGCGGTGGGTCAGAAAATTCACCCCTCCACTTT. This gives the protein CASGGSENSPLHF.

The V and J genes are TRBV4-1 and TRBJ2-7; tentatively, D is TRBD2 (6 bases). This CDR3 is built from 14 residues. Trimming left V 2 bases short and J 5 bases short, with 13 bases between. Germline V lookup: CDR1 MGHRA, CDR2 YSYEKL. CDR3 loop: CASSQTGGADEQYF. The CDR3 nucleotides read TGCGCCAGCAGCCAAACCGGGGGTGCCGACGAGCAGTACTTC.

The chain joins TRBV27 to TRBJ2-1; 11 bases agree with TRBD2. J lost 0 bases, V lost 2 bases, and 3 bases had no gene match. Germline CDR1 is MNHEY and CDR2 is SMNVEV (reference sequence). This CDR3 is built from 17 residues. The CDR3 DNA is TGTGCCAGCAGTTTAAGACTAGCGGGGACCTCCTACAATGAGCAGTTCTTC. Amino acid sequence: CASSLRLAGTSYNEQFF.

This clone was recorded a few times. The chain uses TRBV7-3 and TRBJ2-3, with 7 bases lining up with TRBD2. This CDR3 comprises 18 residues. Per the germline V gene, CDR1 is SGHTA and CDR2 is FQGTGA. After removal of 5 bases from V and 1 base from J, the junction contained 15 bases not matched to a gene. CDR3 DNA sequence: TGTGCCAGCAGCCCGACGGGGGACTTTGCGGGGGGCACAGATACGCAGTATTTT. As protein: CASSPTGDFAGGTDTQYF.

This chain links TRBV27 with TRBJ1-1, with D possibly being TRBD1 (6 bases). V was pared by 6 bases and J by 1 base, with 21 bases between. Germline CDR1 MNHEY, CDR2 SMNVEV (reference sequence). The CDR3 has 17 amino acids. CDR3 amino acids: CASRHITRGRENTEAFF. DNA of the CDR3: TGTGCCAGCAGACATATAACCAGGGGTCGGGAGAACACTGAAGCTTTCTTT.

This chain links TRBV6-1 with TRBJ2-2; 7 bases fit TRBD1. CDR3 length: 14 residues. Trimming at V came to 3 bases and at J to 6 bases, leaving 4 bases not matched to a gene. Germline CDR1 reads MNHNS; CDR2 reads SASEGT. The DNA for the CDR3 is TGTGCCAGCAGTGATACAGGGGTCCCCGGGGAGCTGTTTTTT. As protein: CASSDTGVPGELFF.

The chain links TRBV3-1 (or the pseudogene TRBV3-2) to TRBJ2-7; D is possibly TRBD1 (6 bases). The CDR3 length is 13 residues. In germline, CDR1 is LGHDT, CDR2 YNNKEL (reference sequence). V was trimmed by 3 bases and J by 5 bases, leaving 11 bases between them. In nucleotides, the CDR3 is TGTGCCAGCAGCCAGCCGGACAGACACGAGCAGTACTTC. This translates into CASSQPDRHEQYF.

The chain employs TRBV5-4 and TRBJ2-2, with 9 bases fitting TRBD1. The CDR3 has 17 residues. Germline V gene sequence: CDR1 SGHNT, CDR2 YYREEE (reference sequence). V lost 2 bases, J lost 5 bases, and 10 bases stayed unmatched. The CDR3 region is CASSFDPGQGWTGELFF. CDR3 DNA: TGTGCCAGCAGCTTTGATCCGGGACAGGGATGGACCGGGGAGCTGTTTTTT.

In the case of this clone: Within the sample, other DNA sequences also encode this same CDR3. This chain joins TRBV19 and TRBJ2-2; D gene uncertain. V lost 1 base and J 7 bases, leaving 4 bases between the germline ends. Germline lookup yields CDR1 LNHDA and CDR2 SQIVND (reference sequence). This CDR3 is 12 amino acids long. CDR3 DNA: TGTGCCAGTAGTATAGGAGGCGGGGAGCTGTTTTTT. Protein: CASSIGGGELFF.

V and J are TRBV7-9 and TRBJ2-7, with 10 bases lining up with TRBD1. In germline, CDR1 is SEHNR, CDR2 FQNEAQ (reference sequence). The CDR3 sequence is 16 residues long. Unmatched junction bases numbered 11, after V lost 5 bases and J lost 4 bases. The CDR3 bases are TGTGCCAGCAGCACAACTGCCCGGGACAGGGGATACGAGCAGTACTTC. It codes for CASSTTARDRGYEQYF.

This chain's CDR3 is CASSSLVFAGHEQFF. For the CDR3, the DNA is TGTGCCAGCAGCTCACTAGTTTTCGCCGGCCATGAGCAGTTCTTC. V and J are TRBV13 and TRBJ2-1; possibly TRBD2 for D (5 bases). The CDR3 loop spans 15 amino acids. V dropped 4 bases and J dropped 8 bases, with 18 bases sitting between them. Germline-derived CDR1 and CDR2 are PRHDT and FYEKMQ (reference sequence).

The CDR3, as DNA: TGTGCCAGTAGTATCGCCGGGACAGGGCTAGGGGCCAACGTCCTGACTTTC. Its protein is CASSIAGTGLGANVLTF. The rearrangement joins TRBV19 to TRBJ2-6, with TRBD1 matching 9 bases. The germline CDR1 and CDR2 sequences are LNHDA and SQIVND (reference sequence). After removal of 3 bases from V and 4 bases from J, the junction contained 7 bases not matched to a gene. CDR3 length: 17 residues. The whole variable domain, filled in from reference TRBV19 and TRBJ2-6, reads DGGITQSPKYLFRKEGQNVTLSCEQNLNHDAMYWYRQDPGQGLRLIYYSQIVNDFQKGDIAEGYSVSREKKESFPLTVTSAQKNPTAFYLCASSIAGTGLGANVLTFGAGSRLTVL.

CDR3: CASSYFGGGIYGYTF. Here the CDR3 DNA reads TGTGCCAGCAGTTACTTCGGGGGGGGCATCTATGGCTACACCTTC. This chain joins TRBV6-5 and TRBJ1-2, with D perhaps TRBD1 (6 bases). Germline V lookup: CDR1 MNHEY, CDR2 SVGAGI. This CDR3 is 15 amino acids long. Trimming left V 1 base short and J 4 bases short, with 13 bases between.

The chain joins TRBV6-5 to TRBJ2-3, with TRBD2 identical over 8 bases. Trimming at V came to 8 bases and at J to 7 bases, leaving 11 bases not matched to a gene. The CDR3 sequence is 14 residues long. Looked up from germline, CDR1 is MNHEY and CDR2 is SVGAGI. CDR3 nucleotides: TGTGCCAGCGGGGGCCGAAGCGGGGGTAATACGCAGTATTTT. Its translation is CASGGRSGGNTQYF.

The chain combines TRBV10-3 with TRBJ1-3, with a tentative D call TRBD1 (5 bases). The germline V gene encodes CDR1 ENHRY and CDR2 SYGVKD. The CDR3 is 14 residues long. Trimming removed 9 bases at V and 0 bases at J, with 12 bases between. CDR3 region: CAIEDSSSGNTIYF. CDR3 nucleotide sequence: TGTGCCATTGAAGACAGCTCCTCTGGAAACACCATATATTTT.

The V call is TRBV5-5, the J call TRBJ1-4; D ambiguous. The CDR3 runs to 15 residues. Germline CDR1 is SGHKS and CDR2 is YYEKEE (reference sequence). With 1 base removed from V and 4 bases from J, the gap between germline ends came to 11 bases. The CDR3 DNA sequence: TGTGCCAGCAGCTTGATGCAGAATGTTAATGAAAAACTGTTTTTT. It specifies CASSLMQNVNEKLFF. The whole variable domain, remainder taken from reference TRBV5-5 and TRBJ1-4, is DAGVTQSPTHLIKTRGQQVTLRCSPISGHKSVSWYQQVLGQGPQFIFQYYEKEERGRGNFPDRFSARQFPNYSSELNVNALLLGDSALYLCASSLMQNVNEKLFFGSGTQLSVL.

CDR3 in amino acids: CASSLDSGGPYNEQFF. CDR3 DNA: TGTGCCAGCAGCTTAGATAGCGGGGGGCCCTACAATGAGCAGTTCTTC. This chain links TRBV9 with TRBJ2-1; 10 bases align to TRBD2. The J segment lost 2 bases and the V segment lost 4 bases, leaving 6 bases of the junction unmatched. Germline V gene lookup returns CDR1 SGDLS and CDR2 YYNGEE. This CDR3 region has 16 residues.

The chain joins TRBV6-2 or TRBV6-3 to TRBJ2-7; 7 bases fit TRBD1. The CDR3 runs to 15 residues. J gave up 2 bases and V 6 bases, and 10 bases lay outside the gene matches. Germline V gene lookup returns CDR1 MNHEY and CDR2 SVGEGT. In DNA, the CDR3 is TGTGCCAGCAGCCCCAGGGGGACGGTTCCCTACGAGCAGTACTTC. Encoded protein: CASSPRGTVPYEQYF.

To note about this clone: Other DNA sequences of this sample code for an identical CDR3. V gene TRBV7-3 combines with J gene TRBJ1-1; a weak D match, TRBD1 (5 bases). V was pared by 4 bases and J by 1 base, with 7 bases between. CDR3 length: 13 residues. Germline V lookup: CDR1 SGHTA, CDR2 FQGTGA. The CDR3 DNA reads TGTGCCAGCAGCTCCCAGGGGAACACTGAAGCTTTCTTT. Translated, it gives CASSSQGNTEAFF.

The gene calls are TRBV19 and TRBJ2-3, with a possible D match to TRBD1 (6 bases). Per the germline V gene, CDR1 is LNHDA and CDR2 is SQIVND (reference sequence). The CDR3 is made up of 14 amino acids. V was clipped by 9 bases and J by 5 bases, with 18 bases between them. The CDR3 loop reads CASTGFEDVDTQYF. The CDR3, as DNA: TGTGCCAGCACAGGGTTCGAGGACGTAGATACGCAGTATTTT.

The rearrangement uses TRBV14 and TRBJ1-1; D ambiguous. CDR3 length equals 16 residues. The ends were cut back, 4 bases at V and 3 bases at J, with 18 bases in the middle. In germline, CDR1 is SGHDN, CDR2 FVKESK. The DNA for the CDR3 is TGTGCCAGCAGCCTAGGGTACGTCTTCGGGGACACTGAAGCTTTCTTT. Translated: CASSLGYVFGDTEAFF.

This sequence joins TRBV6-2 or TRBV6-3 and TRBJ1-2; D is possibly TRBD1 (5 bases). V lost 0 bases and J lost 0, with 11 bases in between. The germline gives CDR1 MNHEY, CDR2 SVGEGT. CDR3 length: 16 residues. CDR3 sequence: CASSYSTGRANYGYTF. DNA of the CDR3: TGTGCCAGCAGTTACTCCACAGGCCGAGCTAACTATGGCTACACCTTC.

The chain is built from TRBV11-2 and TRBJ2-7; D possibly corresponds to TRBD2 (6 bases). CDR1 SGHAT and CDR2 FQNNGV come from the germline V gene. V was clipped by 3 bases and J by 1 base, with 10 bases between them. This CDR3 is built from 14 residues. CDR3 in DNA: TGTGCCAGCAGCTTTCTCGGGGGATCCTACGAGCAGTACTTC. Residues: CASSFLGGSYEQYF.

The chain combines TRBV5-5 with TRBJ2-3, with D unresolved. From germline, CDR1 is SGHKS and CDR2 YYEKEE (reference sequence). Trimming cost V 3 bases and J 1 base, with 21 bases left between them. The CDR3 totals 18 residues. In DNA, the CDR3 is TGTGCCAGCAGCTCCCAGGTAGAACCCTTATTAGGCACAGATACGCAGTATTTT. This codes for CASSSQVEPLLGTDTQYF.

This clone was detected only once. The gene calls are TRBV2 and TRBJ1-5; no reliable D call. The CDR3 is 13 residues long. Deletions cut 1 base from V and 11 bases from J, with 12 bases between. CDR1 and CDR2 (germline): SNHLY, FYNNEI. In nucleotides, the CDR3 is TGTGCCAGCAGTGAAGAGATAGCTCGGACCCAGCATTTT. Encoded protein: CASSEEIARTQHF.